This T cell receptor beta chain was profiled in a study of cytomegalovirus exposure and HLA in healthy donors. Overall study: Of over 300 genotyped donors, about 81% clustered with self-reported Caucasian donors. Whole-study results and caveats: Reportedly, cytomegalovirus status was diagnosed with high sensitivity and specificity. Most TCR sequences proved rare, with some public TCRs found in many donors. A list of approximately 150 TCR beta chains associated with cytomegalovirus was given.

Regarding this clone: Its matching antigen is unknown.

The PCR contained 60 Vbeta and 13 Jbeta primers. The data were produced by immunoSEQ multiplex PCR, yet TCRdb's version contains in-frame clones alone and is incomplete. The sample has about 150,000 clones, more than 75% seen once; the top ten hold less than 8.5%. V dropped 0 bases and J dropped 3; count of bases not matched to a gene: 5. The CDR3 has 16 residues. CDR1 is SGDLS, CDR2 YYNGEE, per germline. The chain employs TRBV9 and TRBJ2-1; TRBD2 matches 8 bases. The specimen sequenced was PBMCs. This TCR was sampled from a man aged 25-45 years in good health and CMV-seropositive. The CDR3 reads CASSVVVSGDYNEQFF. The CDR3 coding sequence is TGTGCCAGCAGCGTAGTTGTTAGCGGGGACTACAATGAGCAGTTCTTC.